Following are 16 T cell receptor beta chains from one sample sequenced in a study of read filtering for tumor transcriptome and immune sequencing. The library was built from about 400 ng RNA with molecular barcoded adaptors for alpha/delta and beta/gamma chains. TCRdb independently ran MiXCR on the reads; one entry per CDR3 protein. The repertoire has over 50,000 distinct CDR3 sequences, around 21% of them found once; the top ten carry over 12%. Sequencing was done on a sample of a population of CD138-negative cells sorted from bone marrow. The receptors derive from a donor over 35 with multiple myeloma.

This clonotype was recorded many times. J is TRBJ2-7 and V is TRBV11-2, with D unresolved. Germline V gene lookup returns CDR1 SGHAT and CDR2 FQNNGV. V dropped 5 bases and J dropped 7 bases, with 9 bases sitting between them. The CDR3 totals 11 residues. The CDR3 region has the DNA TGTGCCAGCAGCGCCGCTAGGGAGCAGTACTTC. Its translation is CASSAAREQYF.

Comment on this clonotype: A much larger clone is a single base away; this may be a read error. The chain is built from TRBV18 and TRBJ2-2, with 14 positions matching TRBD2. Germline lookup yields CDR1 KGHSH and CDR2 LQKENI. Losses at the gene ends were 4 bases for V and 5 bases for J; bases not matched to a gene: 9. CDR3 length equals 18 residues. CDR3 nucleotide sequence: TGTGCCAGCTCACTGAAGGGACTAGCGGGAGCAGGAACCGGGGAGCTGTTTTTT. Its translation: CASSLKGLAGAGTGELFF.

A remark on this clonotype: A much larger clone sits a single nucleotide away, making a read error possible. The CDR3 does not end in the conserved phenylalanine or tryptophan, so this is likely a read error. This chain uses TRBV20-1 with TRBJ1-2; D is undetermined. Germline lookup yields CDR1 DFQATT and CDR2 SNEGSKA (reference sequence). The germline V and J ends were trimmed by 0 bases and 3 bases, with 8 bases remaining between them. CDR3 length: 13 residues. The CDR3 spells CSAREVGDYGYTS. The CDR3 DNA reads TGCAGTGCTAGAGAGGTCGGTGACTATGGCTACACCTCC.

The table lists this clonotype with a few counts. This chain connects TRBV29-1 to TRBJ2-7, with a weak D call TRBD1 (6 bases). This CDR3 comprises 13 residues. The V end lost 6 bases, the J end lost 5 bases, and 17 bases lay between the germline ends. In germline, CDR1 is SQVTM, CDR2 ANQGSEA. This CDR3 is CSVGAGPYDEQYF. In DNA form, the CDR3 reads TGCAGCGTGGGGGCAGGGCCCTACGACGAGCAGTACTTC.

The chain employs TRBV29-1 and TRBJ1-4; 7 nucleotides align to TRBD1. This CDR3 contains 13 residues. The germline gives CDR1 SQVTM, CDR2 ANQGSEA. CDR3 residues: CSWRTGGNEKLFF. The CDR3 nucleotides read TGCAGTTGGAGGACAGGAGGGAATGAAAAACTGTTTTTT.

As to this clonotype: Just one base apart from a much larger clone, this may be a read error. The chain joins TRBV12-3 or TRBV12-4 to TRBJ1-6; D might be TRBD1 (6 bases). The J call may not be correct, given that the DNA end is closer to TRBJ1-1. The length of the CDR3 is 14 residues. The CDR3 protein is CASSWRDTNTGAFF. The DNA for the CDR3 is TGTGCCAGCAGTTGGAGGGACACCAACACTGGAGCTTTCTTT.

A remark on this clonotype: A much more abundant neighbour one base away suggests this may be a read error. J is TRBJ1-2 and V is TRBV3-1; no clear D gene. Germline V CDR1 and CDR2: LGHDT, YNNKEL (reference sequence). This CDR3 is 13 amino acids long. The V gene lost 5 bases and the J gene lost 8 bases, with 15 bases spanning the gap. CDR3 sequence reads: CASSFGRFSGYTF. The CDR3, as DNA: TGTGCCAGCAGCTTCGGCAGGTTTTCAGGCTACACCTTC.

This clonotype has at least ten counts. The chain couples TRBV6-6 to TRBJ2-5, with 13 bases identical to TRBD2. Germline V gives CDR1 MNHNY, CDR2 SVGAGI (reference sequence). J lost 5 bases, V lost 5 bases, and 8 bases had no gene match. The CDR3 spans 16 residues. CDR3 sequence (DNA): TGTGCCAGCAGTCTCAGACTAGCGGGAGGTCGGGAGACCCAGTACTTC. Its protein is CASSLRLAGGRETQYF.

Details on this clonotype: One junction end disagrees with the germline gene, perhaps due to a read error. V usage is TRBV6-1 and J usage is TRBJ1-4; D is ambiguous. This CDR3 is 14 amino acids long. Per germline, CDR1 MNHNS and CDR2 SASEGT. The DNA of the CDR3 is TGTGCCAGCAGTAAGGTGGAGTTTCTGGGAAAACTGGTTTTT. Its translation is CASSKVEFLGKLVF.

This clonotype was counted ten times or more. The chain uses TRBV7-9 and TRBJ2-1, with 7 bases lining up with TRBD1. Germline V CDR1 and CDR2: SEHNR, FQNEAQ (reference sequence). This CDR3 spans 15 amino acids. Trimming removed 7 bases from V and 1 base from J; junction bases left unmatched: 7. The CDR3 is CASIDRARSYNEQFF. For the CDR3, the DNA is TGTGCCAGCATCGACAGGGCACGATCCTACAATGAGCAGTTCTTC.

This clonotype occurred a few times. This rearrangement joins TRBV20-1 to TRBJ2-7; no firm D call. In germline, CDR1 is DFQATT, CDR2 SNEGSKA (reference sequence). Trimming left V 7 bases short and J 1 base short, with 8 bases between. This CDR3 spans 11 amino acids. The CDR3 nucleotides read TGCAGTGGGTTCAGATCCTACGAGCAGTACTTC. It specifies CSGFRSYEQYF.

J is TRBJ2-7 and V is TRBV20-1, with TRBD1 matching over 7 bases. This CDR3 region has 12 residues. V lost 6 bases, J lost 7 bases, and 9 bases stayed unmatched. Germline CDR1 is DFQATT and CDR2 is SNEGSKA (reference sequence). The CDR3 bases are TGCAGTGCAGGACGACAGGGTTGGGAGCAGTACTTC. As protein: CSAGRQGWEQYF.

This clonotype was seen ten or more times. V gene TRBV5-5 combines with J gene TRBJ1-1; 7 nucleotides line up with TRBD1. From germline, CDR1 is SGHKS and CDR2 YYEKEE (reference sequence). V was pared by 4 bases and J by 3 bases, with 9 bases of the junction left unmatched. The CDR3 is made up of 15 amino acids. The CDR3 nucleotides are TGTGCCAGCAGCAAATGGACAGGATCGGACACTGAAGCTTTCTTT. As protein: CASSKWTGSDTEAFF. Filled out from reference TRBV5-5 and TRBJ1-1, the complete variable domain reads DAGVTQSPTHLIKTRGQQVTLRCSPISGHKSVSWYQQVLGQGPQFIFQYYEKEERGRGNFPDRFSARQFPNYSSELNVNALLLGDSALYLCASSKWTGSDTEAFFGQGTRLTVV.

Note on this clonotype: Mismatch with germline at one junction end may stem from a read error. The chain links TRBV2 to TRBJ2-1, with D tentatively TRBD2 (6 bases). CDR1 is SNHLY and CDR2 is FYNNEI in the germline V gene. This CDR3 has 16 residues. The chain's CDR3 is CASSDRGAGSYNERFF. The DNA for the CDR3 is TGTGCCAGCAGTGATCGCGGGGCGGGCTCCTACAATGAGCGGTTCTTC. Combining the CDR3 with reference TRBV2 and TRBJ2-1 gives the whole variable domain EPEVTQTPSHQVTQMGQEVILRCVPISNHLYFYWYRQILGQKVEFLVSFYNNEISEKSEIFDDQFSVERPDGSNFTLKIRSTKLEDSAMYFCASSDRGAGSYNERFFGPGTRLTVL.

Relative to its sample, this clonotype is medium-sized (0.01 to 0.1%). The rearrangement links TRBV11-2 to TRBJ2-1; 10 positions match TRBD2. Germline V gene sequence: CDR1 SGHAT, CDR2 FQNNGV. The CDR3 extends over 19 amino acids. V lost 1 base to trimming and J lost 4 bases; unmatched junction nucleotides: 13. The CDR3 DNA sequence: TGTGCCAGCAGCTTAGCGGCCTTGGCAGCGGGAGGGGGGTACAATGAGCAGTTCTTC. This translates into CASSLAALAAGGGYNEQFF.

V gene TRBV28 combines with J gene TRBJ2-7, with 8 bases that match TRBD1. The V gene's germline CDR1 is MDHEN and CDR2 SYDVKM. The V gene end was trimmed by 3 bases and the J gene end by 4 bases; junction bases not matched to a gene: 8. The CDR3 contains 15 residues. The CDR3 DNA sequence: TGTGCCAGCAGTTTTTTGGGGACAGGACCGTACGAGCAGTACTTC. Protein sequence: CASSFLGTGPYEQYF.